This T cell receptor beta chain was recorded in a study of PD-1 blockade in classical Hodgkin lymphoma. Study-level information: With a 2-week interval, patients received intravenous nivolumab at 3 mg/kg.

TCRdb keeps only in-frame clones here, not all; method: immunoSEQ multiplex PCR. The sample has fewer than 80,000 clones; 70% to 75% are singletons. Details on this clone: Its cognate antigen is unknown.

Study results and caveats: Complete responders showed a baseline diversity that resembled the diversity of newly diagnosed patients. Healthy donors were reported to have higher baseline TCR diversity than newly diagnosed patients.

This CDR3 contains 16 residues. Germline CDR1 reads MNHNS; CDR2 reads SASEGT. V shed 3 bases and J 6 bases; nucleotides not matched to a gene: 9. Every patient had relapsed following autologous stem cell transplantation, and cohorts differed in brentuximab vedotin exposure. The chain uses TRBV6-1 and TRBJ2-1; 9 bases are a match to TRBD2. This clonotype originated in a human donor with classical Hodgkin lymphoma. Sequencing was performed on peripheral blood mononuclear cells (PBMCs), taken before the second cycle of nivolumab. Here the CDR3 DNA reads TGTGCCAGCAGTGATTTAGTTGGCGGGAGGGCCAATGAGCAGTTCTTC. Protein: CASSDLVGGRANEQFF.